The clone carrying this T cell receptor (beta chain) was seen only a few times. Its matching antigen is unknown. The CDR3 has 14 amino acids. CDR1 is MGHRA and CDR2 is YSYEKL in the germline V gene. With 2 bases clipped from V and 8 bases from J, the junction kept 8 bases outside the gene matches. These data belong to a study of cytomegalovirus exposure and HLA in healthy donors. Study-wide points: Cytomegalovirus association was listed for about 180 TCR beta chains.

TCRdb's copy holds only in-frame clones and misses some; the assay was immunoSEQ multiplex PCR. Among about 330,000 clones, roughly 90% were seen once, and the ten largest hold more than 0.8%. Donors were drawn from the approximately 120-subject validation cohort, separate from the approximately 700-subject first cohort. The TCR comes from a woman aged 18-29 years in good health and CMV-seronegative. This rearrangement joins TRBV4-1 to TRBJ1-2; 7 positions match TRBD1. Sequences were obtained from PBMCs. The CDR3 sequence: CASSQPRQGSGYTF. The CDR3 region has the DNA TGCGCCAGCAGCCAACCCCGACAGGGTTCGGGCTACACCTTC.